This T cell receptor beta chain originates from a study of cytomegalovirus exposure and HLA in healthy donors. Whole-study results and caveats: Overall, around 160 TCR beta chains were annotated as cytomegalovirus-associated. Sequencing artifact likely explains a cluster of highly shared sequence variants. In a later analysis, TCR beta V- and J-gene trimming showed a link to a missense DCLRE1C variant.

Note on this clone: Its cognate antigen is unknown.

Germline V CDR1 and CDR2: SGHVS, FNYEAQ. The CDR3 runs to 12 residues. V lost 0 bases, J lost 6 bases, and 4 bases lay in between. Whereas donors were nominally healthy upon sampling, unrecorded immune exposures were probable. This PCR relied on a set of 60 Vbeta primers and 13 Jbeta primers. Clones were read by immunoSEQ multiplex PCR, and TCRdb kept only the in-frame ones, dropping some. The data contain 170,000 or so clones, about 81% of them seen just once; the ten biggest clones take up 2% to 2.5%. The chain combines TRBV7-6 with TRBJ2-3; no clear D gene. Sequences were obtained from PBMCs. This sequence was found in a woman in her thirties in good health and CMV-seronegative. The CDR3 bases are TGTGCCAGCAGCTTAGCTCTGGATACGCAGTATTTT. This codes for CASSLALDTQYF.